This entry features one TCR beta chain sequence. Its antigen remains unidentified. The sample belongs to a study of CD4 T cells in relation to SARS-CoV-2 and coronaviruses. In the study overall: Crossreactive spike epitopes shared across donors were mapped to their HLA restriction. Study conclusions and caveats: Pre-pandemic and post-infection samples never came from the same donor.

CD4+ T cells from unexposed donors were obtained before the COVID-19 pandemic (2011-2018). The cells were cultured for under 13 days before CD4+ T cells were isolated. Clones were sequenced by immunoSEQ multiplex PCR, and TCRdb holds only the in-frame ones, with some missing. The table has around 16,000 clones, 60% to 80% seen once. Trimming cost V 6 bases and J 9 bases; bases outside gene matches: 6. There are 14 residues in the CDR3. Per germline, CDR1 MNHEY and CDR2 SMNVEV (reference sequence). Sample: CD4+ T cells from PBMCs, cultured in vitro. The sequence derives from a human donor in good health. This sequence joins TRBV27 and TRBJ2-1; 12 bases match TRBD2. The CDR3 bases are TGTGCCAGCAGCCAGACTAGCGGGAGTGTTGAGCAGTTCTTC. Its translation is CASSQTSGSVEQFF.